This T cell receptor (beta chain) was documented in a study of PD-1 blockade in mismatch repair-deficient tumors. V gave up 3 bases and J gave up 7 bases; unmatched junction bases: 14. CDR3 length: 17 residues. CDR1 and CDR2 (germline): SGHDN, FVKESK. Repertoires were generated with immunoSEQ multiplex PCR, while TCRdb's copy carries only in-frame clones and drops some. The sample lists roughly 130,000 clones; 88% were seen once. The TCR sequence derives from an adult with mismatch repair-deficient cancer. Sequences were derived from peripheral blood, sampled approximately 69 weeks after starting pembrolizumab. The V gene is TRBV14, the J gene TRBJ2-1, with TRBD2 matching 8 bases. This CDR3 is CASSHGRGAGEINEQFF. The DNA of the CDR3 is TGTGCCAGCAGCCACGGAAGGGGAGCGGGAGAAATAAATGAGCAGTTCTTC.